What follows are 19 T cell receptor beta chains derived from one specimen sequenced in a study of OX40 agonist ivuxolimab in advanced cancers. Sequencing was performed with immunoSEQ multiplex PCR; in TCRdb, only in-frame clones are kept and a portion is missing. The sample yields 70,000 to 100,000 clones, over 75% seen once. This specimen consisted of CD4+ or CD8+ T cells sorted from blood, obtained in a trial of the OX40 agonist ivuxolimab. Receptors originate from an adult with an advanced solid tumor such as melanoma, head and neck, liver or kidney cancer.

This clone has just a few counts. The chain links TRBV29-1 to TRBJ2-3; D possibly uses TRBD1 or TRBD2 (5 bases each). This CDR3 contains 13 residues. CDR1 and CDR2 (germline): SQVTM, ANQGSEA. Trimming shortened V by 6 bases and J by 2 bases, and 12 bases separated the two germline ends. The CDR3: CSVKGRLTDTQYF. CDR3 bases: TGCAGCGTAAAGGGACGGCTCACAGATACGCAGTATTTT.

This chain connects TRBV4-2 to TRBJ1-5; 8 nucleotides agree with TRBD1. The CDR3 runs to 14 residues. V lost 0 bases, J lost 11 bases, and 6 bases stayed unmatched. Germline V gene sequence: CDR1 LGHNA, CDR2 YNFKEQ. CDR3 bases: TGTGCCAGCAGCCAAGATAGGACAGGGAAGACCCAGCATTTT. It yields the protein CASSQDRTGKTQHF.

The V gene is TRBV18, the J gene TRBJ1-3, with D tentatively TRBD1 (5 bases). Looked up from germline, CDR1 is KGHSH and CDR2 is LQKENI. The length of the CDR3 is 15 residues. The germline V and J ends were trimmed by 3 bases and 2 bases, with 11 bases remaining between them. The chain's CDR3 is CASSPGAEAGNTIYF. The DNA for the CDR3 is TGTGCCAGCTCACCCGGGGCTGAGGCTGGAAACACCATATATTTT. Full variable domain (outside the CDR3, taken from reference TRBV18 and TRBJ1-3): NAGVMQNPRHLVRRRGQEARLRCSPMKGHSHVYWYRQLPEEGLKFMVYLQKENIIDESGMPKERFSAEFPKEGPSILRIQQVVRGDSAAYFCASSPGAEAGNTIYFGEGSWLTVV.

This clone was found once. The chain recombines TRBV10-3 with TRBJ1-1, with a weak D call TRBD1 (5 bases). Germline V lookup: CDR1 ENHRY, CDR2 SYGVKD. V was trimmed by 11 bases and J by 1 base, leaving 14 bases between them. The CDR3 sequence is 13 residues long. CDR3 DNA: TGTGCCTCAAACGGACAACCGAACACTGAAGCTTTCTTT. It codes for CASNGQPNTEAFF.

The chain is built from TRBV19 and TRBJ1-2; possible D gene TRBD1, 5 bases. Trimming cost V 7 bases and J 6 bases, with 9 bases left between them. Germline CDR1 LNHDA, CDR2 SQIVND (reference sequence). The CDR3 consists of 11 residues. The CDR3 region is CASTGSHGYTF. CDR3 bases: TGTGCCAGTACAGGGTCCCATGGCTACACCTTC. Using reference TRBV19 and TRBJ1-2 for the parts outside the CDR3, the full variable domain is DGGITQSPKYLFRKEGQNVTLSCEQNLNHDAMYWYRQDPGQGLRLIYYSQIVNDFQKGDIAEGYSVSREKKESFPLTVTSAQKNPTAFYLCASTGSHGYTFGSGTRLTVV.

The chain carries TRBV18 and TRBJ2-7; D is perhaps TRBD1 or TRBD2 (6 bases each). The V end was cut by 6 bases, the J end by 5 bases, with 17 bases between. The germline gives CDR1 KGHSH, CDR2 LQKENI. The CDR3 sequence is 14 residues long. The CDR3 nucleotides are TGTGCCAGCTCTTCGGTGGGGGGCGACGACGAGCAGTACTTC. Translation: CASSSVGGDDEQYF.

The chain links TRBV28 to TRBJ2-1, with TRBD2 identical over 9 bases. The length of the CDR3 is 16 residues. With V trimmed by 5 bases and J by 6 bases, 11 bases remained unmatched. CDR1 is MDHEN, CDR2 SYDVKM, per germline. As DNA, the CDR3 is TGTGCCAGCAGTCTGTCCGGGACTAGCTTACGCAATGAGCAGTTCTTC. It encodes CASSLSGTSLRNEQFF.

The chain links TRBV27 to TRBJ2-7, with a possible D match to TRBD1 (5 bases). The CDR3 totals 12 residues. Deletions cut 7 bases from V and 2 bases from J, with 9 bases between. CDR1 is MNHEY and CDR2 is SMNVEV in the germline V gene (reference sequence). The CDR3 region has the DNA TGTGCCAGCACCGGCAGGGCCTACGAGCAGTACTTC. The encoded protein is CASTGRAYEQYF.

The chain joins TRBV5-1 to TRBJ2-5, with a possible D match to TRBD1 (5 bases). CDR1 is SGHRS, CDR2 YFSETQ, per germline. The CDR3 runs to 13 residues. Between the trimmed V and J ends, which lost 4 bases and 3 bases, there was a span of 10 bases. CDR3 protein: CASSQGTEETQYF. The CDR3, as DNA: TGCGCCAGCAGCCAGGGTACAGAAGAGACCCAGTACTTC.

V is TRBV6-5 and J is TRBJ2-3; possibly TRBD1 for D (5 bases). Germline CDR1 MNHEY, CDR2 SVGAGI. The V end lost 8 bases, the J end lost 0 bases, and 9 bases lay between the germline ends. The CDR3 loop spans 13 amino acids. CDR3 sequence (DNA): TGTGCCAGCGGACAAACTAGCACAGATACGCAGTATTTT. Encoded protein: CASGQTSTDTQYF.

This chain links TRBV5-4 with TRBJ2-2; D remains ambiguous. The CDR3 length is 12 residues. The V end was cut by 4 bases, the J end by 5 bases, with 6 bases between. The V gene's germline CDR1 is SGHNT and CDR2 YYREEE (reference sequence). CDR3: CASSELTGELFF. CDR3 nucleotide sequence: TGTGCCAGCAGCGAGCTTACCGGGGAGCTGTTTTTT. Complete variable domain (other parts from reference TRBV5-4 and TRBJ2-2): ETGVTQSPTHLIKTRGQQVTLRCSSQSGHNTVSWYQQALGQGPQFIFQYYREEENGRGNFPPRFSGLQFPNYSSELNVNALELDDSALYLCASSELTGELFFGEGSRLTVL.

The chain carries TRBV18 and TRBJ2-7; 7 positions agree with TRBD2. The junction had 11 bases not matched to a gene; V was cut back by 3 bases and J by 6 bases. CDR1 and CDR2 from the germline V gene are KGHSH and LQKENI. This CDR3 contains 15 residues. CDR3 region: CASSPASGLLREQYF. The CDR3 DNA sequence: TGTGCCAGCTCACCGGCTAGCGGCCTGCTACGCGAGCAGTACTTC.

The CDR3 loop reads CASKTDGNPYGYTF. DNA of the CDR3: TGTGCCAGCAAGACGGACGGCAACCCCTATGGCTACACCTTC. The rearrangement uses TRBV28 and TRBJ1-2; D unresolved. The CDR3 totals 14 residues. Germline loops: CDR1 MDHEN, CDR2 SYDVKM. V lost 7 bases to trimming and J lost 4 bases, with 16 bases between them.

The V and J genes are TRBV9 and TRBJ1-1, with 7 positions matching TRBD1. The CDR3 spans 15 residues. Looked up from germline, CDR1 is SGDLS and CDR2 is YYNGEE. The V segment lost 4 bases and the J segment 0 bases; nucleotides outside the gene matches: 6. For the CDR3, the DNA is TGTGCCAGCAGCCCAAGGGGACAGATGAACACTGAAGCTTTCTTT. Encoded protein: CASSPRGQMNTEAFF. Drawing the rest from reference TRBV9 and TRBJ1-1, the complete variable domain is DSGVTQTPKHLITATGQRVTLRCSPRSGDLSVYWYQQSLDQGLQFLIQYYNGEERAKGNILERFSAQQFPDLHSELNLSSLELGDSALYFCASSPRGQMNTEAFFGQGTRLTVV.

CDR3 nucleotides: TGTGCCAGCAGCTTAGATCGGCGGGTAGTCAGTAATGAAAAACTGTTTTTT. It specifies CASSLDRRVVSNEKLFF. The J gene is TRBJ1-4, the V gene TRBV11-2; no clear D gene. Trimming removed 0 bases at V and 4 bases at J, with 15 bases between. There are 17 residues in the CDR3. Germline values: CDR1 SGHAT, CDR2 FQNNGV.

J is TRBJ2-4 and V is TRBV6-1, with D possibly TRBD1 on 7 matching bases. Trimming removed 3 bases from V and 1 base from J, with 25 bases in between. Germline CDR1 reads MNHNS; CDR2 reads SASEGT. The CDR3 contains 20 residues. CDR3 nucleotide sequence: TGTGCCAGCAGTGACCGGGGGACAGTCAACCCGGCCATGGCCAAAAACATTCAGTACTTC. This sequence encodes CASSDRGTVNPAMAKNIQYF.

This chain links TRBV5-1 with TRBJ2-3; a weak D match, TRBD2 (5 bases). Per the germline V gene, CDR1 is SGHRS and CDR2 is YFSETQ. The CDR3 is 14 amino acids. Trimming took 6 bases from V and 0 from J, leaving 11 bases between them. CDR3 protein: CASKAEPSTDTQYF. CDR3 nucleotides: TGCGCCAGCAAAGCGGAACCAAGCACAGATACGCAGTATTTT.

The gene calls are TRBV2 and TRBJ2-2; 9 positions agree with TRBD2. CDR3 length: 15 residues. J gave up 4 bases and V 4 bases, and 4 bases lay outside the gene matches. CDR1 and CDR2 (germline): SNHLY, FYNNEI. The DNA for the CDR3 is TGTGCCAGCAGTGCTTCACTAGCGGGCACCGGGGAGCTGTTTTTT. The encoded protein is CASSASLAGTGELFF.

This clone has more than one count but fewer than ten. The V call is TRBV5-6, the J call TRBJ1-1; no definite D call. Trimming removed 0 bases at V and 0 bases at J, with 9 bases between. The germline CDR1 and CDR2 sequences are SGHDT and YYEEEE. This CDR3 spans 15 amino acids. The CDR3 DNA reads TGTGCCAGCAGCTTGGGTACCACCATGAACACTGAAGCTTTCTTT. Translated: CASSLGTTMNTEAFF.